The 10 T cell receptor beta chains given below trace back to one sample, sequenced in a study of T cells in women clearing cervical HPV infection. Profiled with immunoSEQ multiplex PCR; TCRdb holds only in-frame clones, not every one. In total, the table holds 15,000 to 20,000 clones. Sequenced sample: blood buffy coat. These receptors were collected from a woman between 18 and 69 years old with a cervical HPV16 infection that either progressed to CIN3+ or cleared (not recorded which).

CDR3 in amino acids: CASSEGLAGGLQETQYF. The sequenced CDR3 bases are TGTGCCAGCAGTGAAGGTTTAGCGGGGGGGCTTCAAGAGACC. V and J are TRBV2 and TRBJ2-5; 11 positions match TRBD2. The read gets to within 3 residues of the CDR3 end, and the germline J gene fills in the rest. The V gene end was trimmed by 1 base and the J gene end by 2 bases; junction bases not matched to a gene: 6. This CDR3 has 17 amino acids. Germline CDR1 and CDR2: SNHLY and FYNNEI.

On this clone: The CDR3 end falls 3 residues outside the read, so it is completed with the germline J gene. The rearrangement joins TRBV12-3 or TRBV12-4 to TRBJ2-3; the D is unclear. Between the trimmed V and J ends, which lost 6 bases and 2 bases, there was a span of 3 bases. The CDR3 covers 11 residues. The sequenced part of the CDR3 DNA is TGTGCCAGCAGCTTCACAGATACG. It codes for CASSFTDT. The complete CDR3 protein is CASSFTDTQYF.

Concerning this clone: Read sequence stops 3 residues before the CDR3 end, and the germline J gene provides the missing end. The chain links TRBV2 to TRBJ2-3; TRBD1 agrees at 7 bases. Per the germline V gene, CDR1 is SNHLY and CDR2 is FYNNEI. The CDR3 is 17 amino acids. Trimming cost V 3 bases and J 6 bases; bases outside gene matches: 15. The CDR3 loop reads CASSDPRQGRITDTQYF. The sequenced CDR3 bases are TGTGCCAGCAGTGACCCAAGACAGGGTCGAATTACGGATACG.

Note on this clone: The CDR3 end falls 3 residues outside the read, so it is completed with the germline J gene. The chain employs TRBV2 and TRBJ2-3; no firm D call. The CDR3 has 14 residues. Looked up from germline, CDR1 is SNHLY and CDR2 is FYNNEI. CDR3 DNA (partial): TGTGCCAGCAGAGAGACACCGTCCCAAGAGACG. This translates into CASRETPSQET. The CDR3 in full is CASRETPSQETQYF.

Details on this clone: The CDR3 end is not reached by the read, which stops 3 residues before it; the germline J gene fills it in. The chain has TRBV24-1 and TRBJ2-1, with 9 positions matching TRBD1. Germline loops: CDR1 KGHDR, CDR2 SFDVKD. CDR3 length: 17 residues. V lost 4 bases and J lost 2; bases outside the gene matches: 8. CDR3 in amino acids: CATSDRRDRAPYNEQFF. The sequenced part of the CDR3 DNA is TGTGCCACCAGTGACCGAAGGGACAGGGCCCCCTACAATGAG.

CDR3 amino acids: CSASVSSYNSPLFF. The CDR3 bases that were read are TGCAGTGCTAGTGTTTCCTCCTATAATTCACCA. This chain connects TRBV20-1 to TRBJ1-4; D is unresolved. The sequence runs out 3 residues before the end of the CDR3; the remainder is reconstructed from the germline J gene. The CDR3 consists of 14 residues. Germline V gives CDR1 DFQATT, CDR2 SNEGSKA (reference sequence).

Of note for this clone: The CDR3 goes on 3 residues after the read ends, and that part is filled in from the germline J gene. The rearrangement uses TRBV19 and TRBJ1-2; 7 nucleotides align to TRBD1. J gave up 4 bases and V 5 bases, and 10 bases lay outside the gene matches. The CDR3 extends over 15 amino acids. CDR1 and CDR2 (germline): LNHDA, SQIVND (reference sequence). CDR3 protein: CASSVNGQALYGYTF. CDR3 DNA, as far as it was read: TGTGCCAGTAGTGTTAACGGACAGGCCCTCTATGGC.

Regarding this clone: The read ends 3 residues early relative to the CDR3; the germline J gene fills the gap. V and J are TRBV5-4 and TRBJ2-3, with 9 positions matching TRBD2. Germline CDR1 reads SGHNT; CDR2 reads YYREEE (reference sequence). V gave up 4 bases and J gave up 1 base; unmatched junction bases: 7. The CDR3 sequence is 16 residues long. CDR3 DNA, as far as it was read: TGTGCCAGCAGCGTTCGGATAGCGGGGGGCACAGATACG. Amino acids: CASSVRIAGGTDT. The entire CDR3 protein is CASSVRIAGGTDTQYF.

Points on this clone: Read coverage stops 3 residues before the CDR3 terminus; the germline J gene supplies the remainder. The chain has TRBV7-2 and TRBJ1-2; D not resolved. Trimming removed 5 bases from V and 0 bases from J, with 13 bases in between. Germline V lookup: CDR1 SGHTA, CDR2 FQGNSA. This CDR3 comprises 15 residues. CDR3 sequence: CASSERRVTNYGYTF. The CDR3 bases that were read are TGTGCCAGCAGCGAGAGGAGGGTGACTAACTATGGC.

Comments on this clone: The read ends 3 residues before the CDR3 terminus; that terminus is restored from the germline J gene. The chain links TRBV19 to TRBJ1-4; TRBD1 aligns across 7 bases. The CDR3 runs to 15 residues. Germline lookup yields CDR1 LNHDA and CDR2 SQIVND (reference sequence). The sequenced part of the CDR3 DNA is TGTGCCAGTAGAACCGGGACAGAAGATAATTCACCA. Amino acid sequence: CASRTGTEDNSP. The full CDR3 reads CASRTGTEDNSPLFF.